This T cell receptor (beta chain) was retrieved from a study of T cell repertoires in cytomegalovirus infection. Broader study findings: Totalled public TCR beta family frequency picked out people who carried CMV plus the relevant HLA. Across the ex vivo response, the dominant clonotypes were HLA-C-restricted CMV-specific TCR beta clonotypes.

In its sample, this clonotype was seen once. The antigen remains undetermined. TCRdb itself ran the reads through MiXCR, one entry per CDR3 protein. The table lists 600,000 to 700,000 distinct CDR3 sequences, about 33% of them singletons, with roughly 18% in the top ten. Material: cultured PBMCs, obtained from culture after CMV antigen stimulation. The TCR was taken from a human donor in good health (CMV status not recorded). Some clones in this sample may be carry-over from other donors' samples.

DNA of the CDR3: TGCAGTGCTAGTCTCCCTTGGGAGGATGGCTACACCTTC. It is translated as CSASLPWEDGYTF. V and J are TRBV20-1 and TRBJ1-2, with D uncertain. This CDR3 comprises 13 residues. V gave up 3 bases and J gave up 6 bases, with 14 bases separating them. The germline V gene encodes CDR1 DFQATT and CDR2 SNEGSKA (reference sequence).